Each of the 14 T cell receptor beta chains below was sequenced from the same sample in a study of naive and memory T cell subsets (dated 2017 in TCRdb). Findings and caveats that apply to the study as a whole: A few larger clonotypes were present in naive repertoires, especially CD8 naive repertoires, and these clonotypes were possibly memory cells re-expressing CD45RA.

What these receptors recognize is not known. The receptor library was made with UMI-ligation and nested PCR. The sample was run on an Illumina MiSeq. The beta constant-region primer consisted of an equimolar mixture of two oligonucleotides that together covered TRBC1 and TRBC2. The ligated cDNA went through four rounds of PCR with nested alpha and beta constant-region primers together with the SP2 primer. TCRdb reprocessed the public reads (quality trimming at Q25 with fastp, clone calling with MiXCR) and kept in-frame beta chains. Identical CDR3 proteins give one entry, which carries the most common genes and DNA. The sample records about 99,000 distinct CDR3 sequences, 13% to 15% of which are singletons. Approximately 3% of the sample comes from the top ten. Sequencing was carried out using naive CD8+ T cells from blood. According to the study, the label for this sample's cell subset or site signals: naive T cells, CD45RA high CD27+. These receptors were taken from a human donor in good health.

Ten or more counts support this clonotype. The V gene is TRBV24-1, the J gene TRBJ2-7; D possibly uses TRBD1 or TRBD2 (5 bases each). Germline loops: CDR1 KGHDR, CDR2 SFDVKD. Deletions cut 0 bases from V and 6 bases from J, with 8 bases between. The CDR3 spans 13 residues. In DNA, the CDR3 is TGTGCCACCAGTGATTTGAGGGGACGCGAGCAGTACTTC. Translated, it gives CATSDLRGREQYF.

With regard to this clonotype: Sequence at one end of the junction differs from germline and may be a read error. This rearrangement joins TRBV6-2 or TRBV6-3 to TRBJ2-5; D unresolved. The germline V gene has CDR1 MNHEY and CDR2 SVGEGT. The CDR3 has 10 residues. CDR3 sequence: CASSSGTPVF. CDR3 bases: TGTGCCAGCAGCTCCGGAACCCCGGTCTTC.

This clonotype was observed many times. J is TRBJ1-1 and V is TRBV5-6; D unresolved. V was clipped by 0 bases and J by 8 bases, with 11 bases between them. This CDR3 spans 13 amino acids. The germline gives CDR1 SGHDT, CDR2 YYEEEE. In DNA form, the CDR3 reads TGTGCCAGCAGCTTGGGCTCAGCTCCCGAAGCTTTCTTT. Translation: CASSLGSAPEAFF.

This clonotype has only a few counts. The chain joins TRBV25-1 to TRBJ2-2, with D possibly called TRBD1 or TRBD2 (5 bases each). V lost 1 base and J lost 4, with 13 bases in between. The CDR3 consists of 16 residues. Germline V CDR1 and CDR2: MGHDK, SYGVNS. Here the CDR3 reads CASSELMWGSTGELFF. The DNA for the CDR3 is TGTGCCAGCAGTGAATTAATGTGGGGGAGCACCGGGGAGCTGTTTTTT.

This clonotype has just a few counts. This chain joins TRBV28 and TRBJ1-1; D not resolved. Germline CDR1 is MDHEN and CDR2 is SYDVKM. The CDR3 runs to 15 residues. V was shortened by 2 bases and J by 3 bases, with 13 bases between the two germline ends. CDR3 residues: CASSLVLNHHTEAFF. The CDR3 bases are TGTGCCAGCAGTTTAGTCCTCAATCACCACACTGAAGCTTTCTTT.

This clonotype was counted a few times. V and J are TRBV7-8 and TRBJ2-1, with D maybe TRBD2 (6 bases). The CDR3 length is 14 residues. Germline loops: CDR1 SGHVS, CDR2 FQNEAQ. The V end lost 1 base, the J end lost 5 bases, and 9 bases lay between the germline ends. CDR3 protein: CASSLGGNHNEQFF. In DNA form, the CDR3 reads TGTGCCAGCAGCTTAGGCGGGAACCACAATGAGCAGTTCTTC.

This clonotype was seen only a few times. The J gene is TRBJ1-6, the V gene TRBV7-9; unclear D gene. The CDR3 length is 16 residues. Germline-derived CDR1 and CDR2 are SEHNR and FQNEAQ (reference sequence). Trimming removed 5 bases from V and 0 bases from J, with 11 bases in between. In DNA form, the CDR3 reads TGTGCCAGCAGCCTTCTAGGAAGCTCCTATAATTCACCCCTCCACTTT. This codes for CASSLLGSSYNSPLHF.

The CDR3 region is CASGSNTLGTSGRVGEQFF. CDR3 bases: TGTGCTAGTGGTTCCAACACTTTGGGGACTAGCGGGAGGGTCGGTGAGCAGTTCTTC. The chain is built from TRBV12-5 and TRBJ2-1; 16 nucleotides align to TRBD2. V was clipped by 4 bases and J by 9 bases; unmatched bases: 15. Germline V gene sequence: CDR1 LGHNT, CDR2 FRNRAP. The CDR3 is 19 residues long.

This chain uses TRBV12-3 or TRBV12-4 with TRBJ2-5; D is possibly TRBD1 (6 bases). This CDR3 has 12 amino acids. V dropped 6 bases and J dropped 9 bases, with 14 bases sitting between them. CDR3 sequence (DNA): TGTGCCAGCAGCCCCACTAGGGGGTCCCAGTACTTC. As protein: CASSPTRGSQYF.

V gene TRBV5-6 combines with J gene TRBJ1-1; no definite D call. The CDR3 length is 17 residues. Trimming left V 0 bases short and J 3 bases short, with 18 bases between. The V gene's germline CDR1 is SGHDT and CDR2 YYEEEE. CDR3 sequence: CASSLERGWGADTEAFF. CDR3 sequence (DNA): TGTGCCAGCAGCTTGGAAAGAGGGTGGGGTGCAGACACTGAAGCTTTCTTT.

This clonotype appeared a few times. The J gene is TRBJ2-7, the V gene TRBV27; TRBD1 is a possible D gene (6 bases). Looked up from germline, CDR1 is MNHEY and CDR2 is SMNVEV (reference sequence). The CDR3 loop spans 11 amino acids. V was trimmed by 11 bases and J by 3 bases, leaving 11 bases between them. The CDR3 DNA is TGTGCCTCCCAGGGGCTCTACGAGCAGTACTTC. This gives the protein CASQGLYEQYF.

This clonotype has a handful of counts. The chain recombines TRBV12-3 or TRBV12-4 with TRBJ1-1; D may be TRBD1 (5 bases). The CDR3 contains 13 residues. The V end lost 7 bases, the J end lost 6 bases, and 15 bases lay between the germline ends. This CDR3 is CASNLGGDAEAFF. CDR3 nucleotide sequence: TGTGCCAGCAATCTCGGAGGGGATGCTGAAGCTTTCTTT.

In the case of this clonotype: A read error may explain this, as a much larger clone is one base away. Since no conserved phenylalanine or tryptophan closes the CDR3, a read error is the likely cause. CDR3 DNA sequence: TGTGCCAGCAGTCTGGGCGTTTTCACCGGGGAGCTGTTTTCT. Residues: CASSLGVFTGELFS. This chain connects TRBV12-3 or TRBV12-4 to TRBJ2-2; D gene unclear. V was trimmed by 5 bases and J by 4 bases, leaving 11 bases between them. This CDR3 contains 14 residues.

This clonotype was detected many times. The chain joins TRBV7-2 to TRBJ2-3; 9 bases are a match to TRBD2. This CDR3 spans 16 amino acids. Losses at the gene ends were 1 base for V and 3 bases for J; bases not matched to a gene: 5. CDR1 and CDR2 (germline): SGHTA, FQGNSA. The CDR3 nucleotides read TGTGCCAGCAGCTTAGGGCTAGCGGGGACTACAGATACGCAGTATTTT. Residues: CASSLGLAGTTDTQYF.